This is a list of T cell receptor beta chains from one sample in a study of blood T cells in healthy people across ages. From the 5' RACE reads, TCRdb called clonotypes with MiXCR, one entry per CDR3 protein. The repertoire holds fewer than 950,000 distinct CDR3 sequences, with roughly 40% as singletons. Sequenced input: blood. The receptors were gathered from a young man in good health. Each CDR3 is given with its conserved first and last residue. The D gene is left open where the match is weak. Clone sizes are given selectively: once, few, many, or a class where the clone is expanded.

D gene: TRBD1
J gene: TRBJ1-5
clone size: few
V gene: TRBV12-3/TRBV12-4
CDR3 DNA: TGTGCCAGCAGGGGGGGTCCTTTTGGGGACAGGGGTCCCCATCAGCCCCAGCATTTT
CDR3 protein: CASRGGPFGDRGPHQPQHF

D gene: TRBD2
J gene: TRBJ2-7
clone size: -
V gene: TRBV20-1
CDR3 DNA: TGCAGTGCCAGCCCGGGGGGGAACTACGAGCAGTACTTC
CDR3 protein: CSASPGGNYEQYF

D gene: -
J gene: TRBJ1-6
clone size: few
V gene: TRBV27
CDR3 DNA: TGTGCCAGCAGTTTATCGCTAATGGGGACCGCGGCGAATTCACCCCTCCACTTT
CDR3 protein: CASSLSLMGTAANSPLHF

D gene: -
J gene: TRBJ2-5
clone size: -
V gene: TRBV30
CDR3 DNA: TGTGCCTGGAAGGACTGGGGGGAGACCCAGTACTTC
CDR3 protein: CAWKDWGETQYF

D gene: TRBD1
J gene: TRBJ1-2
clone size: many
V gene: TRBV5-1
CDR3 DNA: TGTGCCAGCAGTCCCGGACAGGACTATGGCTACACCTTC
CDR3 protein: CASSPGQDYGYTF

D gene: TRBD1
J gene: TRBJ2-2
clone size: -
V gene: TRBV20-1
CDR3 DNA: TGCAGTGCGAGGACAGGGGGTGGCGGGGAGCTGTTTTTT
CDR3 protein: CSARTGGGGELFF

D gene: TRBD1
J gene: TRBJ2-2
clone size: -
V gene: TRBV29-1
CDR3 DNA: TGCAGCGTTGAACCGGACAGGGCGAACACCGGGGAGCTGTTTTTT
CDR3 protein: CSVEPDRANTGELFF

D gene: TRBD2
J gene: TRBJ2-7
clone size: once
V gene: TRBV7-2
CDR3 DNA: TGTGCCAGCAGCTCACCGCTACTAGCGGTTACCTACAATGAGCAGTACTTC
CDR3 protein: CASSSPLLAVTYNEQYF

D gene: -
J gene: TRBJ1-2
clone size: -
V gene: TRBV4-3
CDR3 DNA: TGCGCCAGCAGCCAAGTTTGCAGCTCTAACTATGGCTACACCTTC
CDR3 protein: CASSQVCSSNYGYTF

D gene: TRBD2
J gene: TRBJ2-7
clone size: many
V gene: TRBV5-1
CDR3 DNA: TGCGCCAGCAGCCTGGAGAGCGGGGGCCCTCAATACGAGCAGTACTTC
CDR3 protein: CASSLESGGPQYEQYF

D gene: -
J gene: TRBJ1-2
clone size: -
V gene: TRBV6-4
CDR3 DNA: TGTGCCAGCAGTGACGCACCAGGGGACTATGGCTACACCTTC
CDR3 protein: CASSDAPGDYGYTF

D gene: -
J gene: TRBJ2-7
clone size: few
V gene: TRBV29-1
CDR3 DNA: TGCAGCGGCGGAGGGGATGAGCAGTACTTC
CDR3 protein: CSGGGDEQYF

D gene: TRBD2
J gene: TRBJ2-4
clone size: -
V gene: TRBV20-1
CDR3 DNA: TGCAGTGCTAGAGTGACTAGCGGCGGAAACATTCAGTACTTC
CDR3 protein: CSARVTSGGNIQYF

D gene: -
J gene: TRBJ2-7
clone size: few
V gene: TRBV4-1
CDR3 DNA: TGCGCCAGCAGCCAAGACCAGGTGAGCTCCTACGAGCAGTACTTC
CDR3 protein: CASSQDQVSSYEQYF

D gene: -
J gene: TRBJ2-7
clone size: -
V gene: TRBV15
CDR3 DNA: TGTGCCACCAGCAGTCAGGGAGGCTACGAGCAGTACTTC
CDR3 protein: CATSSQGGYEQYF

D gene: TRBD1
J gene: TRBJ1-2
clone size: -
V gene: TRBV5-1
CDR3 DNA: TGCGCCAGCAGCGGCAACCAGGGGGGGTCTGGCTACACCTTC
CDR3 protein: CASSGNQGGSGYTF

D gene: -
J gene: TRBJ2-7
clone size: -
V gene: TRBV6-2/TRBV6-3
CDR3 DNA: TGTGCCAGCACCAACGGGCTGTCGGGCACCTACGAGCAGTACTTC
CDR3 protein: CASTNGLSGTYEQYF

D gene: -
J gene: TRBJ1-2
clone size: -
V gene: TRBV20-1
CDR3 DNA: TGCAGTGCCGCCCTCGGGCAGGGGTATGGCTACACCTTC
CDR3 protein: CSAALGQGYGYTF

D gene: TRBD2
J gene: TRBJ2-3
clone size: -
V gene: TRBV2
CDR3 DNA: TGTGCCAGCAAAAAAGCGGGGGGGCCCCACACAGATACGCAGTATTTT
CDR3 protein: CASKKAGGPHTDTQYF

D gene: -
J gene: TRBJ2-2
clone size: -
V gene: TRBV5-1
CDR3 DNA: TGCGCCAGCAGCTTGCGGCCGAACACCGGGGAGCTGTTTTTT
CDR3 protein: CASSLRPNTGELFF

D gene: -
J gene: TRBJ2-3
clone size: -
V gene: TRBV7-2
CDR3 DNA: TGTGCCAGCAGCTTAATCCTAGCAGGGGATACGCAGTATTTT
CDR3 protein: CASSLILAGDTQYF

D gene: TRBD1
J gene: TRBJ1-4
clone size: -
V gene: TRBV28
CDR3 DNA: TGTGCCAGCAGTTTGGACAGGGTTGAAAAACTGTTTTTT
CDR3 protein: CASSLDRVEKLFF

D gene: TRBD2
J gene: TRBJ2-1
clone size: many
V gene: TRBV5-1
CDR3 DNA: TGCGCCAGCAGCTTCATGTCCGGGACTAACTCCTACAATGAGCAGTTCTTC
CDR3 protein: CASSFMSGTNSYNEQFF

D gene: -
J gene: TRBJ1-4
clone size: -
V gene: TRBV4-3
CDR3 DNA: TGCGCCAGCAGCCAGATGTCGGGGCCTAATGAAAAACTGTTTTTT
CDR3 protein: CASSQMSGPNEKLFF

D gene: -
J gene: TRBJ2-7
clone size: -
V gene: TRBV27
CDR3 DNA: TGTGCCAGCAGTTTACGTCCGCTCTACGAGCAGTACTTC
CDR3 protein: CASSLRPLYEQYF

D gene: -
J gene: TRBJ2-1
clone size: once
V gene: TRBV5-1
CDR3 DNA: TGCGCCAGCGGCGAGGGACAAGAACCCTACAATGAGCAGTTCTTC
CDR3 protein: CASGEGQEPYNEQFF

D gene: -
J gene: TRBJ1-1
clone size: -
V gene: TRBV12-3/TRBV12-4
CDR3 DNA: TGTGCCAGCAGTCAGACAGGACAGAGCACTGAAGCTTTCTTT
CDR3 protein: CASSQTGQSTEAFF

D gene: TRBD2
J gene: TRBJ2-3
clone size: few
V gene: TRBV9
CDR3 DNA: TGTGCCAGCAGCGTCCTAGCGGGGATAAGCACAGATACGCAGTATTTT
CDR3 protein: CASSVLAGISTDTQYF

D gene: TRBD1
J gene: TRBJ2-5
clone size: many
V gene: TRBV12-3/TRBV12-4
CDR3 DNA: TGTGCCAGCAGTTTCTACAGGGGAGCGGAGACCCAGTACTTC
CDR3 protein: CASSFYRGAETQYF

D gene: TRBD1
J gene: TRBJ2-3
clone size: many
V gene: TRBV7-9
CDR3 DNA: TGTGCCAGCAGGGACAGGGCATCGTGGGATACGCAGTATTTT
CDR3 protein: CASRDRASWDTQYF

D gene: -
J gene: TRBJ1-1
clone size: few
V gene: TRBV9
CDR3 DNA: TGTGCCAGCAGCCCTCTGAGGACTGAAGCTTTCTTT
CDR3 protein: CASSPLRTEAFF

D gene: -
J gene: TRBJ1-1
clone size: few
V gene: TRBV4-2
CDR3 DNA: TGTGCCAGCAGCCCATCACAGGAGAACACTGAAGCTTTCTTT
CDR3 protein: CASSPSQENTEAFF

D gene: TRBD2
J gene: TRBJ2-4
clone size: -
V gene: TRBV7-3
CDR3 DNA: TGTGCCAGCAGCGCGGGGGGGCCGGGTGTGGCCAAAAACATTCAGTACTTC
CDR3 protein: CASSAGGPGVAKNIQYF

D gene: TRBD2
J gene: TRBJ2-5
clone size: -
V gene: TRBV6-2/TRBV6-3
CDR3 DNA: TGTGCCAGCAGTTACTCGCTAGCGGAAAAAGAGACCCAGTACTTC
CDR3 protein: CASSYSLAEKETQYF

D gene: TRBD2
J gene: TRBJ2-5
clone size: -
V gene: TRBV9
CDR3 DNA: TGTGCCAGCAGCGTAGTCCCCGGGACTAGCGGGGCTCCTTACCAAGAGACCCAGTACTTC
CDR3 protein: CASSVVPGTSGAPYQETQYF

D gene: -
J gene: TRBJ2-7
clone size: few
V gene: TRBV20-1
CDR3 DNA: TGCAGTGCTAGACCGCAGGGGAGGCCCTACGAGCAGTACTTC
CDR3 protein: CSARPQGRPYEQYF

D gene: -
J gene: TRBJ2-3
clone size: -
V gene: TRBV9
CDR3 DNA: TGTGCCAGCAGCGTAGAAGCAATAACCACAGATACGCAGTATTTT
CDR3 protein: CASSVEAITTDTQYF

D gene: -
J gene: TRBJ2-7
clone size: few
V gene: TRBV27
CDR3 DNA: TGTGCCAGCACTAGACCCGGGACCACCAACTACGAGCAGTACTTC
CDR3 protein: CASTRPGTTNYEQYF

D gene: TRBD1
J gene: TRBJ2-3
clone size: many
V gene: TRBV29-1
CDR3 DNA: TGCAGCGGTGGGCTAAGACAGGGAAGAGATACGCAGTATTTT
CDR3 protein: CSGGLRQGRDTQYF

D gene: TRBD2
J gene: TRBJ2-3
clone size: -
V gene: TRBV12-3/TRBV12-4
CDR3 DNA: TGTGCCAGCTGGGGCGGGACTAGCGGGGGCACAGATACGCAGTATTTT
CDR3 protein: CASWGGTSGGTDTQYF

D gene: -
J gene: TRBJ2-5
clone size: many
V gene: TRBV12-3/TRBV12-4
CDR3 DNA: TGTGCCAGCAGTCCCCGGTCCCCTGGGGAGACCCAGTACTTC
CDR3 protein: CASSPRSPGETQYF

D gene: TRBD1
J gene: TRBJ1-5
clone size: many
V gene: TRBV12-3/TRBV12-4
CDR3 DNA: TGTGCCAGCAGCTTGGGACAGGGAGGAGGTCAGCCCCAGCATTTT
CDR3 protein: CASSLGQGGGQPQHF

D gene: TRBD1
J gene: TRBJ1-2
clone size: -
V gene: TRBV7-2
CDR3 DNA: TGTGCCAGCAGCTTAGCAACCCGGACAGGGGGCAACCTCACCTTC
CDR3 protein: CASSLATRTGGNLTF

D gene: -
J gene: TRBJ1-2
clone size: few
V gene: TRBV5-1
CDR3 DNA: TGCGCCAGCAGCGTGCCAGGGGTGCATGGCTACACCTTC
CDR3 protein: CASSVPGVHGYTF

D gene: TRBD1
J gene: TRBJ1-5
clone size: few
V gene: TRBV12-3/TRBV12-4
CDR3 DNA: TGTGCCAGCTTTTCGACAGGGGATTTTAGTAATCAGCCCCAGCATTTT
CDR3 protein: CASFSTGDFSNQPQHF

D gene: -
J gene: TRBJ2-6
clone size: many
V gene: TRBV4-3
CDR3 DNA: TGCGCCAGCAGCCAAGATACGCGCAGCTCTGGGGCCAACGTCCTGACTTTC
CDR3 protein: CASSQDTRSSGANVLTF

D gene: -
J gene: TRBJ1-4
clone size: -
V gene: TRBV30
CDR3 DNA: TGTGCCTGGAGTCCGGGGGAACAGGGTGGTGAAAAACTGTTTTTT
CDR3 protein: CAWSPGEQGGEKLFF

D gene: -
J gene: TRBJ2-3
clone size: few
V gene: TRBV12-3/TRBV12-4
CDR3 DNA: TGTGCCAGCAGTTTATTGGGGGGGACAGCGCAGTATTTT
CDR3 protein: CASSLLGGTAQYF